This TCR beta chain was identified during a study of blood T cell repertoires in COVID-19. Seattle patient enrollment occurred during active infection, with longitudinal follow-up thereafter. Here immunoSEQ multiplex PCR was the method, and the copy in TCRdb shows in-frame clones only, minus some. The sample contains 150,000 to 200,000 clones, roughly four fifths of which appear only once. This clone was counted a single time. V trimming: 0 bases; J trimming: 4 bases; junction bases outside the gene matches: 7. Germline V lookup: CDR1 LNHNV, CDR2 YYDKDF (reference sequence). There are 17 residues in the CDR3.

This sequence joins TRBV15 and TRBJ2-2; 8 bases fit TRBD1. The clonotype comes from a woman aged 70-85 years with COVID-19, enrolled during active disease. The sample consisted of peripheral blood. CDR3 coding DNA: TGTGCCACCAGCAGAGACCTGACAGGGGCGACCACCGGGGAGCTGTTTTTT. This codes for CATSRDLTGATTGELFF. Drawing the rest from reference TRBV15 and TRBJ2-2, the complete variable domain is DAMVIQNPRYQVTQFGKPVTLSCSQTLNHNVMYWYQQKSSQAPKLLFHYYDKDFNNEADTPDNFQSRRPNTSFCFLDIRSPGLGDTAMYLCATSRDLTGATTGELFFGEGSRLTVL.